This record looks at one T cell receptor beta chain sequence and its context. This CDR3 is 13 amino acids long. Deletions cut 0 bases from V and 8 bases from J, with 10 bases between. The germline V gene has CDR1 ENHRY and CDR2 SYGVKD. The source of the sample is a study of control samples from healthy donors and cancer patients. Sequencing used immunoSEQ multiplex PCR; TCRdb keeps in-frame clones, though not all of them. Of around 150,000 clones in the sample, about nine tenths were seen once. This chain connects TRBV10-3 to TRBJ1-1; tentative D call: TRBD1 (5 bases). The TCR sequence derives from a man aged 30-40 years in good health. The sequenced sample consisted of blood. The CDR3 reads CAISESAPGEAFF. The CDR3, as DNA: TGTGCCATCAGTGAGTCCGCTCCAGGGGAAGCTTTCTTT.